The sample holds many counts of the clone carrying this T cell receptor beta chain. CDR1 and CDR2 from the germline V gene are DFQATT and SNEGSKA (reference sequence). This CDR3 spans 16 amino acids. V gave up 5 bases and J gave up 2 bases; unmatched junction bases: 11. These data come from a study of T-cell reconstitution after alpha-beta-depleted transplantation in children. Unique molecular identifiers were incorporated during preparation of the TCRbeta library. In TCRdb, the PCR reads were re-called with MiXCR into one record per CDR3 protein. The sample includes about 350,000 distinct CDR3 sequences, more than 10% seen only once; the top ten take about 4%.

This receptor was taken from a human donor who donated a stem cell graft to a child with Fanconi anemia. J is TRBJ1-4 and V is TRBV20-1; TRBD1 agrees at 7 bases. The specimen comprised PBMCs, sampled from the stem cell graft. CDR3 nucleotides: TGCAGTGCTCAACAGGGGCCCACAGCGACTAATGAAAAACTGTTTTTT. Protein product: CSAQQGPTATNEKLFF.